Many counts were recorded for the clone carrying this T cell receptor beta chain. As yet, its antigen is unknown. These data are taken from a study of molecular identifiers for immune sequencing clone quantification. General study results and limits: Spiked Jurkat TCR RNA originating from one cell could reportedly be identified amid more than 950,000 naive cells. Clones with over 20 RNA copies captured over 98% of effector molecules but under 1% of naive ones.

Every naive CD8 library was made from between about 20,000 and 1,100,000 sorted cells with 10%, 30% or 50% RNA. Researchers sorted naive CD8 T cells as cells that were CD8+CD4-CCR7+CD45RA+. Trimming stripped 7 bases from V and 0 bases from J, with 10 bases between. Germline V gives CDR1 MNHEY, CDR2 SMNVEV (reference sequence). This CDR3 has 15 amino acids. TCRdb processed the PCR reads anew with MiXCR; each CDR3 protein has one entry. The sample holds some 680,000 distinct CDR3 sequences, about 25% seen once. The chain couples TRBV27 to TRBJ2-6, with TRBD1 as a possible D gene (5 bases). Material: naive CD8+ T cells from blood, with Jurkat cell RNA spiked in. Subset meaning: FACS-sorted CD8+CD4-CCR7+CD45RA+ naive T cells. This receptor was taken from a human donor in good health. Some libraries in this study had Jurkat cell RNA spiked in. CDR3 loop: CASTQGFSGANVLTF. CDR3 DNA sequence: TGTGCCAGCACCCAGGGATTCTCTGGGGCCAACGTCCTGACTTTC.